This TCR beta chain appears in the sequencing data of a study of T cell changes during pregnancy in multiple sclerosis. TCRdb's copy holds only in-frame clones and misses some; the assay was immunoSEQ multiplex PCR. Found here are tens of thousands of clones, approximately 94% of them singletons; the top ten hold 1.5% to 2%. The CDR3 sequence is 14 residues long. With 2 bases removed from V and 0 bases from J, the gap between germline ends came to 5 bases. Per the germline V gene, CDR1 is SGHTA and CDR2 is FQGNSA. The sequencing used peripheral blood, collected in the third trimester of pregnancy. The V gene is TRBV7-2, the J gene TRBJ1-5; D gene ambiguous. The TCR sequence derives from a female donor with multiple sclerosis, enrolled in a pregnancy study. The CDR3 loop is CASSLLYSNQPQHF. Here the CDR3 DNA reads TGTGCCAGCAGCTTACTCTATAGCAATCAGCCCCAGCATTTT.